This TCR beta chain was identified during a study of CD8+CD57+ T cells in acquired aplastic anemia. For the study at large: DNA from sorted CD4+ and CD8+ cells averaged around 3 ug. Healthy donors gave 11 million or so reads on average for CD4+ cells. The study's findings and limits: Between patients and controls, CD8+ Simpson's diversity did not vary significantly.

This clonotype was seen many times. The antigen remains unidentified. Germline values: CDR1 LGHNA, CDR2 YNFKEQ. This CDR3 has 15 residues. The V end was cut by 0 bases, the J end by 4 bases, with 13 bases between. CDR3 and TCR beta VDJ profiling relied on a genomic DNA template. TCRdb re-derived calls from the reads in MiXCR, one entry per CDR3 protein. This sample has 35,000 to 45,000 distinct CDR3 sequences, with approximately 71% found just once. Sequenced sample: sorted CD4+, CD8+, or CD8+CD57+ T cells (not recorded which) from PBMCs. The receptor comes from a human donor in good health, serving as a control. The chain has TRBV4-2 and TRBJ2-7; no clear D gene. CDR3 DNA sequence: TGTGCCAGCAGCCAAGAGACCCACCTGTCGTACGAGCAGTACTTC. Protein product: CASSQETHLSYEQYF.